What follows are 23 T cell receptor beta chains derived from one specimen sequenced in a study of T cell changes during pregnancy in multiple sclerosis. Assay: immunoSEQ multiplex PCR; the TCRdb copy retains only in-frame clones and omits some. Counted here are roughly 69,000 clones, around nine tenths occurring once; the ten biggest clones make up roughly 0.3%. The starting material was CD4+ T cells from peripheral blood mononuclear cells, obtained in the third trimester of pregnancy. All receptors derive from a female donor in good health, enrolled as a control in a pregnancy study.

This clone was picked up one time. The chain uses TRBV5-1 and TRBJ1-5; TRBD1 matches at 11 bases. Trimming took 3 bases from V and 5 from J; bases not matched to a gene: 4. The CDR3 extends over 15 amino acids. Germline-derived CDR1 and CDR2 are SGHRS and YFSETQ. The CDR3 spells CASSWGQGGDQPQHF. DNA of the CDR3: TGCGCCAGCAGCTGGGGACAGGGGGGTGATCAGCCCCAGCATTTT. The whole variable domain, filled in from reference TRBV5-1 and TRBJ1-5, reads KAGVTQTPRYLIKTRGQQVTLSCSPISGHRSVSWYQQTPGQGLQFLFEYFSETQRNKGNFPGRFSGRQFSNSRSEMNVSTLELGDSALYLCASSWGQGGDQPQHFGDGTRLSIL.

The V call is TRBV30, the J call TRBJ2-5; maybe TRBD2 (6 bases). V lost 1 base and J lost 5, with 20 bases in between. The CDR3 is made up of 16 amino acids. The germline V gene has CDR1 GTSNPN and CDR2 SVGIG (reference sequence). The CDR3 DNA reads as TGTGCCTGGAGTGACCCCAGTCGGGGGTATGGGGAGACCCAGTACTTC. It translates to CAWSDPSRGYGETQYF. The entire variable domain, with the rest obtained from reference TRBV30 and TRBJ2-5, is as follows: SQTIHQWPATLVQPVGSPLSLECTVEGTSNPNLYWYRQAAGRGLQLLFYSVGIGQISSEVPQNLSASRPQDRQFILSSKKLLLSDSGFYLCAWSDPSRGYGETQYFGPGTRLLVL.

The chain joins TRBV5-1 to TRBJ1-6; D possibly corresponds to TRBD1 (5 bases). V lost 4 bases, J lost 8 bases, and 16 bases lay in between. The CDR3 has 15 residues. From germline, CDR1 is SGHRS and CDR2 YFSETQ. CDR3 nucleotide sequence: TGCGCCAGCAGCCCTGACGGCAGGGTTCATTCACCCCTCCACTTT. This gives the protein CASSPDGRVHSPLHF. The whole variable domain, filled in from reference TRBV5-1 and TRBJ1-6, reads KAGVTQTPRYLIKTRGQQVTLSCSPISGHRSVSWYQQTPGQGLQFLFEYFSETQRNKGNFPGRFSGRQFSNSRSEMNVSTLELGDSALYLCASSPDGRVHSPLHFGNGTRLTVT.

This clone occurred once. The V and J genes are TRBV7-9 and TRBJ2-3, with 7 nucleotides matching TRBD2. CDR3 length: 14 amino acids. Per the germline V gene, CDR1 is SEHNR and CDR2 is FQNEAQ (reference sequence). The V segment lost 1 base and the J segment 6 bases; nucleotides outside the gene matches: 4. CDR3 sequence reads: CASSLDGTMDTQYF. CDR3 sequence (DNA): TGTGCCAGCAGCTTAGATGGGACTATGGATACGCAGTATTTT.

The gene calls are TRBV19 and TRBJ2-6, with a weak D call TRBD2 (6 bases). This CDR3 contains 15 residues. CDR1 is LNHDA, CDR2 SQIVND, per germline (reference sequence). Trimming took 3 bases from V and 2 from J, leaving 8 bases between them. In DNA form, the CDR3 reads TGTGCCAGTAGTATCGGAGGGGCTGGGGCCAACGTCCTGACTTTC. Amino acids: CASSIGGAGANVLTF. Full variable domain (outside the CDR3, taken from reference TRBV19 and TRBJ2-6): DGGITQSPKYLFRKEGQNVTLSCEQNLNHDAMYWYRQDPGQGLRLIYYSQIVNDFQKGDIAEGYSVSREKKESFPLTVTSAQKNPTAFYLCASSIGGAGANVLTFGAGSRLTVL.

V and J are TRBV11-2 and TRBJ2-7; 7 positions match TRBD1. Germline assignment: CDR1 SGHAT and CDR2 FQNNGV. V dropped 2 bases and J dropped 3; count of bases not matched to a gene: 10. This CDR3 contains 16 residues. The CDR3 is CASSLHRGSRYYEQYF. In DNA form, the CDR3 reads TGTGCCAGCAGCTTACACAGGGGAAGTAGGTACTACGAGCAGTACTTC.

This chain connects TRBV6-6 to TRBJ1-1; perhaps TRBD1 as D (5 bases). Per germline, CDR1 MNHNY and CDR2 SVGAGI (reference sequence). The CDR3 consists of 16 residues. V was clipped by 2 bases and J by 2 bases, with 15 bases between them. CDR3 protein: CASSYGGGVPNTEAFF. Here the CDR3 DNA reads TGTGCCAGCAGTTACGGGGGGGGAGTCCCCAACACTGAAGCTTTCTTT.

The chain combines TRBV29-1 with TRBJ1-2, with 8 bases aligning to TRBD1. V lost 8 bases and J lost 3; bases outside the gene matches: 2. The CDR3 runs to 11 residues. Germline CDR1 and CDR2: SQVTM and ANQGSEA. The chain's CDR3 is CSLTGDYGYTF. The CDR3, as DNA: TGCAGCCTGACAGGGGACTATGGCTACACCTTC.

This chain joins TRBV6-1 and TRBJ1-1; 8 positions agree with TRBD1. Germline V gene lookup returns CDR1 MNHNS and CDR2 SASEGT. The J segment lost 0 bases and the V segment lost 5 bases, leaving 2 bases of the junction unmatched. The CDR3 length is 14 residues. The CDR3 coding sequence is TGTGCCAGCAGTTGGGACAGGATGAACACTGAAGCTTTCTTT. Translating it yields CASSWDRMNTEAFF.

The chain is built from TRBV10-3 and TRBJ2-1; 8 positions match TRBD2. Per the germline V gene, CDR1 is ENHRY and CDR2 is SYGVKD. V lost 1 base and J lost 0; bases outside the gene matches: 2. The CDR3 totals 16 residues. The CDR3 DNA reads as TGTGCCATCAGTGAGTGGAGCGGGGGCTCCTACAATGAGCAGTTCTTC. It translates to CAISEWSGGSYNEQFF.

This rearrangement joins TRBV29-1 to TRBJ1-2; 7 bases align to TRBD1. CDR1 is SQVTM and CDR2 is ANQGSEA in the germline V gene. The CDR3 is 13 amino acids. The CDR3 DNA reads TGCAGAGCTACTACCGGGACAGACTATGGCTACACCTTC. It codes for CRATTGTDYGYTF.

The chain recombines TRBV5-4 with TRBJ1-1; D not certain. Germline CDR1 and CDR2: SGHNT and YYREEE (reference sequence). This CDR3 comprises 14 residues. V was pared by 0 bases and J by 1 base, with 7 bases between. The CDR3 here is CASSLDRENTEAFF. Written as DNA, the CDR3 is TGTGCCAGCAGCTTGGACCGGGAGAACACTGAAGCTTTCTTT.

The rearrangement links TRBV7-3 to TRBJ1-6; 7 nucleotides match TRBD1. There are 15 residues in the CDR3. J lost 2 bases, V lost 4 bases, and 2 bases had no gene match. The germline V gene encodes CDR1 SGHTA and CDR2 FQGTGA. CDR3 sequence (DNA): TGTGCCAGCAGCTCCGGGACAGCCTATAATTCACCCCTCCACTTT. It translates to CASSSGTAYNSPLHF.

The chain uses TRBV5-1 and TRBJ1-2; 7 bases line up with TRBD1. The CDR3 has 15 residues. Germline loops: CDR1 SGHRS, CDR2 YFSETQ. The V segment lost 4 bases and the J segment 8 bases; nucleotides outside the gene matches: 14. The CDR3 region is CASSLTGTAVRGYTF. The CDR3 coding sequence is TGCGCCAGCAGCCTCACCGGGACAGCTGTTCGAGGCTACACCTTC.

The chain carries TRBV5-5 and TRBJ1-5; possibly TRBD1 for D (5 bases). Looked up from germline, CDR1 is SGHKS and CDR2 is YYEKEE (reference sequence). V dropped 1 base and J dropped 2 bases, with 13 bases sitting between them. There are 16 residues in the CDR3. CDR3: CASSLSGLGGNQPQHF. Written as DNA, the CDR3 is TGTGCCAGCAGCTTGTCGGGACTGGGGGGCAATCAGCCCCAGCATTTT. The variable domain in full, with the rest retrieved from reference TRBV5-5 and TRBJ1-5, is DAGVTQSPTHLIKTRGQQVTLRCSPISGHKSVSWYQQVLGQGPQFIFQYYEKEERGRGNFPDRFSARQFPNYSSELNVNALLLGDSALYLCASSLSGLGGNQPQHFGDGTRLSIL.

CDR3 sequence (DNA): TGTGCCAGCAGGGCAGGGGACCTCTCCTATAATTCACCCCTCCACTTT. Amino acid sequence: CASRAGDLSYNSPLHF. The chain uses TRBV2 and TRBJ1-6; a possible D gene is TRBD1 (6 bases). This CDR3 is built from 16 residues. Trimming took 6 bases from V and 0 from J, leaving 12 bases between them. Germline V lookup: CDR1 SNHLY, CDR2 FYNNEI. The complete variable domain, with remaining parts taken from reference TRBV2 and TRBJ1-6, reads EPEVTQTPSHQVTQMGQEVILRCVPISNHLYFYWYRQILGQKVEFLVSFYNNEISEKSEIFDDQFSVERPDGSNFTLKIRSTKLEDSAMYFCASRAGDLSYNSPLHFGNGTRLTVT.

V usage is TRBV5-6 and J usage is TRBJ1-2; TRBD1 matches 9 bases. The CDR3 totals 14 residues. The trim removed 2 bases at V and 9 bases at J, leaving 8 bases unmatched. The germline CDR1 and CDR2 sequences are SGHDT and YYEEEE. CDR3 DNA sequence: TGTGCCAGCAGCTTCCGGGACAGGGATGCGAGCTACACCTTC. The encoded protein is CASSFRDRDASYTF.

The CDR3 DNA reads TGTGCCTGCTTAGCGGGCGGAACAGATACGCAGTATTTT. It codes for CACLAGGTDTQYF. V and J are TRBV30 and TRBJ2-3, with 7 bases that match TRBD2. Germline V lookup: CDR1 GTSNPN, CDR2 SVGIG (reference sequence). Unmatched junction bases numbered 6, after V lost 6 bases and J lost 3 bases. The CDR3 runs 13 residues.

The chain employs TRBV7-9 and TRBJ1-2, with D tentatively TRBD1 (5 bases). With 5 bases removed from V and 2 bases from J, the gap between germline ends came to 9 bases. The CDR3 runs 13 residues. From germline, CDR1 is SEHNR and CDR2 FQNEAQ (reference sequence). The CDR3, as DNA: TGTGCCAGCAGCATAGACAGAAACTATGGCTACACCTTC. This translates into CASSIDRNYGYTF.

The J gene is TRBJ2-3, the V gene TRBV27, with D possibly TRBD1 on 5 matching bases. Per the germline V gene, CDR1 is MNHEY and CDR2 is SMNVEV (reference sequence). V lost 3 bases, J lost 0 bases, and 10 bases lay in between. This CDR3 has 15 residues. This CDR3 is CASSLGRPSTDTQYF. CDR3 nucleotides: TGTGCCAGCAGTTTGGGGCGGCCTAGCACAGATACGCAGTATTTT.

The chain carries TRBV18 and TRBJ2-2; 12 nucleotides line up with TRBD2. The CDR3 length is 16 residues. Unmatched junction bases numbered 1, after V lost 4 bases and J lost 1 base. Per germline, CDR1 KGHSH and CDR2 LQKENI. CDR3 protein: CASSQTSGRNTGELFF. The CDR3 DNA sequence: TGTGCCAGCTCACAGACTAGCGGGAGGAACACCGGGGAGCTGTTTTTT.

The chain couples TRBV7-2 to TRBJ2-3; 11 nucleotides line up with TRBD2. This CDR3 is 17 amino acids long. J gave up 6 bases and V 2 bases, and 10 bases lay outside the gene matches. CDR1 is SGHTA and CDR2 is FQGNSA in the germline V gene. The CDR3 reads CASSLWVLAGGRDTQYF. CDR3 DNA: TGTGCCAGCAGCTTATGGGTCTTAGCGGGGGGGCGGGATACGCAGTATTTT.

This clone has only one observation. The chain uses TRBV9 and TRBJ1-6; the D is unclear. CDR1 is SGDLS and CDR2 is YYNGEE in the germline V gene. The ends were cut back, 0 bases at V and 10 bases at J, with 11 bases in the middle. The CDR3 is 14 amino acids. This CDR3 is CASSVDPGNSPLHF. CDR3 nucleotide sequence: TGTGCCAGCAGCGTAGATCCGGGGAACTCACCCCTCCACTTT. The full variable domain, its missing parts supplied by reference TRBV9 and TRBJ1-6, is DSGVTQTPKHLITATGQRVTLRCSPRSGDLSVYWYQQSLDQGLQFLIQYYNGEERAKGNILERFSAQQFPDLHSELNLSSLELGDSALYFCASSVDPGNSPLHFGNGTRLTVT.